The source of this T cell receptor (beta chain) is a study of cytomegalovirus exposure and HLA in healthy donors. Points from the study as a whole: In a later analysis, TCR beta V- and J-gene trimming showed a link to a missense DCLRE1C variant. Later work showed greater clonal expansion in HLA-associated TCR beta chains than in equally common others.

The PCR was carried out with 60 Vbeta primers and 13 Jbeta primers. Original methodology: Later, an analysis found 75 million to 90 million unique TCR beta chains, and about 10 million of these were shared. TCRdb keeps only in-frame clones here, not all; method: immunoSEQ multiplex PCR. Clone size and V and J calls were adopted from that table, with D and trimming inferred from the DNA. The sample carries about 140,000 clones, approximately 87% recorded once. As concerns this clone: Its antigen is not known.

CDR3 length equals 15 residues. Trimming left V 2 bases short and J 5 bases short, with 17 bases between. From germline, CDR1 is SGHRS and CDR2 YFSETQ. V gene TRBV5-1 combines with J gene TRBJ2-7; maybe TRBD1 (7 bases). The receptor was isolated from a man aged 35-49 years in good health and CMV-seronegative. What was sequenced was PBMCs. The CDR3 is CASSFAEGARNEQYF. CDR3 DNA: TGCGCCAGCAGCTTTGCGGAGGGGGCGCGGAACGAGCAGTACTTC.